This T cell receptor (beta chain) was recovered during a study of cytomegalovirus exposure and HLA in healthy donors. The PCR ran on 60 Vbeta and 13 Jbeta primers. Generated by immunoSEQ multiplex PCR, the TCRdb table keeps only in-frame clones and is missing some. This repertoire shows roughly 150,000 clones, roughly 80% found once; its top ten account for roughly 2.3%. With regard to this clone: Its antigen is currently unknown.

General study findings and limits: A later analysis found TCR association rates differed by HLA locus, highest for DRB1 and lowest for HLA-C. Among TCR beta chains, those listed as cytomegalovirus-associated numbered roughly 150. Both high specificity and high sensitivity reportedly marked the classifier's diagnosis of cytomegalovirus status.

Sample: PBMCs. The clonotype was recovered from a male donor in good health and CMV-seronegative.

CDR3 amino acids: CASEWGEYEQYF. The CDR3 nucleotides read TGTGCCAGCGAATGGGGGGAATACGAGCAGTACTTC. The chain is built from TRBV6-1 and TRBJ2-5, with TRBD2 as a possible D gene (6 bases). The J call may be mistaken, given a closer DNA end match to TRBJ2-7. Germline assignment: CDR1 MNHNS and CDR2 SASEGT. The CDR3 is 12 residues long.